This TCR beta chain was recovered during a study of control samples from healthy donors and cancer patients. Profiling relied on immunoSEQ multiplex PCR, and the TCRdb table lists in-frame clones only, not all of them. The sample lists approximately 82,000 clones, over 75% occurring once. V trimming: 3 bases; J trimming: 5 bases; junction bases outside the gene matches: 2. The CDR3 consists of 13 residues. This clonotype was sampled from a man in his fifties in good health. The sample comprised blood. This rearrangement joins TRBV12-3 or TRBV12-4 to TRBJ2-5, with 8 bases matching TRBD2. DNA of the CDR3: TGTGCCAGCAGTTTGGGCGGGGGGGAGACCCAGTACTTC. Translation: CASSLGGGETQYF.